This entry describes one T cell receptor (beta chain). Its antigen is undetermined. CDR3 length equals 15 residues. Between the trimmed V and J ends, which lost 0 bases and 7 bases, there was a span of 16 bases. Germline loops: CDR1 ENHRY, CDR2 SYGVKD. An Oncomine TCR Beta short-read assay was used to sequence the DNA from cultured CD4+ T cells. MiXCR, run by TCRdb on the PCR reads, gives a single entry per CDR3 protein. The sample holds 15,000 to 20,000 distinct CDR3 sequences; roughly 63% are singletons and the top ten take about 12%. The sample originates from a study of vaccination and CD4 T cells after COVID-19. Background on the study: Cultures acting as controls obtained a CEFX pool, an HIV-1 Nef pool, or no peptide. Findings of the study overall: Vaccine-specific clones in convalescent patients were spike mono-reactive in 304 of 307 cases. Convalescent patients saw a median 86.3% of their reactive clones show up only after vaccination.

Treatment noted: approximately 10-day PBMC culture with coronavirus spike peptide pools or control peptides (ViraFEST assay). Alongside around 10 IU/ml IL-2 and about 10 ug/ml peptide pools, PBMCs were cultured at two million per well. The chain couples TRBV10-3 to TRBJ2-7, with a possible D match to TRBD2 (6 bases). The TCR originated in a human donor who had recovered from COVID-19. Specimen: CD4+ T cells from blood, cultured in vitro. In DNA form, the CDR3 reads TGTGCCATCAGTGAGTCGGCGGGGAGCACGGGGGAGCAGTACTTC. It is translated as CAISESAGSTGEQYF.